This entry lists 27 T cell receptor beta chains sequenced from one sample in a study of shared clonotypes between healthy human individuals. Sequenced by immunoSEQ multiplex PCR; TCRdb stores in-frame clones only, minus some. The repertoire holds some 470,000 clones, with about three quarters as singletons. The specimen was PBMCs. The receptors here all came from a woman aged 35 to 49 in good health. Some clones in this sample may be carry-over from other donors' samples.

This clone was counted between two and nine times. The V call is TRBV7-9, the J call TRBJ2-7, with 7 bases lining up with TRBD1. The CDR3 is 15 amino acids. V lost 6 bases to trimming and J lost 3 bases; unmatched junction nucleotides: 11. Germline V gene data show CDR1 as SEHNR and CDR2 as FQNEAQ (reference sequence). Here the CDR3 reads CASSSLGQGDYEQYF. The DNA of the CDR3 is TGTGCCAGCAGTTCTCTGGGGCAGGGGGACTACGAGCAGTACTTC.

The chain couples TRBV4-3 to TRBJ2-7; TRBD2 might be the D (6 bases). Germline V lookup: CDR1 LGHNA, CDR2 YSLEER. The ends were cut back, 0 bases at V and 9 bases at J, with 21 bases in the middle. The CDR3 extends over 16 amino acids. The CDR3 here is CASSQDRDSEGIGQYF. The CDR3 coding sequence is TGCGCCAGCAGCCAAGACCGGGACTCTGAGGGGATCGGGCAGTACTTC.

CDR3 in DNA: TGTGCCAGCAGTGACGCGGGAGGGCCGGATGAGCAGTTCTTC. This translates into CASSDAGGPDEQFF. The chain is built from TRBV6-4 and TRBJ2-1; 9 bases fit TRBD2. The V gene end was trimmed by 2 bases and the J gene end by 8 bases; junction bases not matched to a gene: 4. Germline V gene lookup returns CDR1 MRHNA and CDR2 SNTAGT. The CDR3 is 14 residues long.

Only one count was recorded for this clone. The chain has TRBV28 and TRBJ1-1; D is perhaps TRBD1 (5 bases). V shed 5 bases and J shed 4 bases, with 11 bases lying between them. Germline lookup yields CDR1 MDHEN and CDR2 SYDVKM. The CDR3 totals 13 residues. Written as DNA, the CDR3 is TGTGCCAGCAGTGAAGGGGATTTCACTGAAGCTTTCTTT. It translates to CASSEGDFTEAFF.

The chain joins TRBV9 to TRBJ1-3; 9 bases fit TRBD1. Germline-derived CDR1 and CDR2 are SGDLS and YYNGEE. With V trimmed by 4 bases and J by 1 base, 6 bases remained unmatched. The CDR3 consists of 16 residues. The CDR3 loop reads CASSRQQGASGNTIYF. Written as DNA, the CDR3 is TGTGCCAGCAGCCGACAACAGGGGGCTTCTGGAAACACCATATATTTT.

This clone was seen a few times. The CDR3 spells CSVELGGELFF. CDR3 coding DNA: TGCAGCGTTGAGCTGGGCGGGGAGCTGTTTTTT. V gene TRBV29-1 combines with J gene TRBJ2-2; D is uncertain. The CDR3 sequence is 11 residues long. Germline V CDR1 and CDR2: SQVTM, ANQGSEA. V lost 3 bases and J 7 bases, leaving 6 bases between the germline ends.

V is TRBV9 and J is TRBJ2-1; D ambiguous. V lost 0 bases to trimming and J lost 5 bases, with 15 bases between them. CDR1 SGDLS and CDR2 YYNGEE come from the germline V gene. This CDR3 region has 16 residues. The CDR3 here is CASSVGNPGRNNEQFF. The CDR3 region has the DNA TGTGCCAGCAGCGTAGGGAATCCGGGCCGCAACAATGAGCAGTTCTTC.

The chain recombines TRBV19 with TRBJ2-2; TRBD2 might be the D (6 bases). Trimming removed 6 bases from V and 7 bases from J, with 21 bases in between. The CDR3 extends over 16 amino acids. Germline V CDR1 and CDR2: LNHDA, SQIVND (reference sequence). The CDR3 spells CASRRDGGFPLGELFF. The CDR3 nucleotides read TGTGCCAGTAGGCGGGATGGGGGATTCCCCCTCGGGGAGCTGTTTTTT.

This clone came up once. For the CDR3, the DNA is TGTGCCAGCAGTTTAGGCGGGAGAGAGTACGAGCAGTACTTC. This gives the protein CASSLGGREYEQYF. The chain is built from TRBV27 and TRBJ2-7, with TRBD2 identical over 7 bases. The CDR3 is 14 residues long. The V gene end was trimmed by 2 bases and the J gene end by 4 bases; junction bases not matched to a gene: 5. Per the germline V gene, CDR1 is MNHEY and CDR2 is SMNVEV (reference sequence).

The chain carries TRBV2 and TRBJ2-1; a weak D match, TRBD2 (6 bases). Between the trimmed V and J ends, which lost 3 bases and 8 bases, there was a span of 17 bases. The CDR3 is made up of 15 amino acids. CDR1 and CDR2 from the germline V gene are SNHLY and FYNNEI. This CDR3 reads CASSEGRGSGDEQFF. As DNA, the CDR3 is TGTGCCAGCAGTGAGGGCCGGGGGAGTGGTGATGAGCAGTTCTTC. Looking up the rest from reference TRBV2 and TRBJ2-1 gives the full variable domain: EPEVTQTPSHQVTQMGQEVILRCVPISNHLYFYWYRQILGQKVEFLVSFYNNEISEKSEIFDDQFSVERPDGSNFTLKIRSTKLEDSAMYFCASSEGRGSGDEQFFGPGTRLTVL.

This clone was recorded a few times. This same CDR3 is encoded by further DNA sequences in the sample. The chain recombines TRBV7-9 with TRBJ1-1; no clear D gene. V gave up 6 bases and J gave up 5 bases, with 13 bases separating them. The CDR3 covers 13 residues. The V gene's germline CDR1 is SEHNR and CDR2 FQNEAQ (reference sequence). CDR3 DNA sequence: TGTGCCAGCAGTTTATCTAGTGTTACTGAAGCTTTCTTT. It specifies CASSLSSVTEAFF. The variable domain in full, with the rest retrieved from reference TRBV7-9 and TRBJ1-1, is DTGVSQNPRHKITKRGQNVTFRCDPISEHNRLYWYRQTLGQGPEFLTYFQNEAQLEKSRLLSDRFSAERPKGSFSTLEIQRTEQGDSAMYLCASSLSSVTEAFFGQGTRLTVV.

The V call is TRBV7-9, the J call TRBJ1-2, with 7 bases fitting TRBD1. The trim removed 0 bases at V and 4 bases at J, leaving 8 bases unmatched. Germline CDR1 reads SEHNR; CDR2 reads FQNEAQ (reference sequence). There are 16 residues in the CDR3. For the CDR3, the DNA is TGTGCCAGCAGCTTAGCGGGGGCAGGGGGTGGCTATGGCTACACCTTC. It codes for CASSLAGAGGGYGYTF.

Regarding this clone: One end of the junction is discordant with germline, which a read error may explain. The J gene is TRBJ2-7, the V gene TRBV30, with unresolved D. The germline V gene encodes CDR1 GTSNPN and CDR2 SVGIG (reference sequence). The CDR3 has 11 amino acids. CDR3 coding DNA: TGTGTCTGGAGTGCAGAGATGGAGCAGTACTTC. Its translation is CVWSAEMEQYF.

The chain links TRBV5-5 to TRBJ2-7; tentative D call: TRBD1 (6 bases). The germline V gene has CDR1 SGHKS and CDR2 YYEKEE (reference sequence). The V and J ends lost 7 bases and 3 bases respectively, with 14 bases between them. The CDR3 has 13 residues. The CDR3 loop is CASGRNRDYEQYF. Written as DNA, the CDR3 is TGTGCCAGCGGGCGGAACAGGGACTACGAGCAGTACTTC. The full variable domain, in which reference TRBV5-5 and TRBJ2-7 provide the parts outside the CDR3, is DAGVTQSPTHLIKTRGQQVTLRCSPISGHKSVSWYQQVLGQGPQFIFQYYEKEERGRGNFPDRFSARQFPNYSSELNVNALLLGDSALYLCASGRNRDYEQYFGPGTRLTVT.

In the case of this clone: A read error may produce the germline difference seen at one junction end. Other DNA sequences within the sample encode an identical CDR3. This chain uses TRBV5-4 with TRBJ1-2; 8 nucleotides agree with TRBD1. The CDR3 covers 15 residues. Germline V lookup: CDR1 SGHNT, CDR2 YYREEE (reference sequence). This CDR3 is CASSFQGAYYYGYTF. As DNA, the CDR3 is TGTGCCAGCAGCTTCCAGGGGGCGTACTACTATGGTTACACCTTC. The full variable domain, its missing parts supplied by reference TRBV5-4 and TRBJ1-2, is ETGVTQSPTHLIKTRGQQVTLRCSSQSGHNTVSWYQQALGQGPQFIFQYYREEENGRGNFPPRFSGLQFPNYSSELNVNALELDDSALYLCASSFQGAYYYGYTFGSGTRLTVV.

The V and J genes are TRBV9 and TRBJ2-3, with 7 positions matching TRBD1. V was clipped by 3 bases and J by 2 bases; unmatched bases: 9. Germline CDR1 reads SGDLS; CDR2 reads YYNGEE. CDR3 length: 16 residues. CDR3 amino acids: CASSAPVGQSTDTQYF. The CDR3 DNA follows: TGTGCCAGCAGCGCCCCGGTGGGACAGTCCACAGATACGCAGTATTTT.

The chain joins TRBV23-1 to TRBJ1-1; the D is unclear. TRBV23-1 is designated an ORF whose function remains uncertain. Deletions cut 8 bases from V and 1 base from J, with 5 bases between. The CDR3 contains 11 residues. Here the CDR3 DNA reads TGCGCCAGCCCGAGGAACACTGAAGCTTTCTTT. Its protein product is CASPRNTEAFF.

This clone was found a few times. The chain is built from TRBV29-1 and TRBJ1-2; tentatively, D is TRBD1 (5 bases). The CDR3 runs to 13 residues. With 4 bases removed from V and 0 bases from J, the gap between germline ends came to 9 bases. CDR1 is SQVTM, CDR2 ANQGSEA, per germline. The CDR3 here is CSVGETANYGYTF. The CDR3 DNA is TGCAGCGTTGGAGAGACAGCTAACTATGGCTACACCTTC.

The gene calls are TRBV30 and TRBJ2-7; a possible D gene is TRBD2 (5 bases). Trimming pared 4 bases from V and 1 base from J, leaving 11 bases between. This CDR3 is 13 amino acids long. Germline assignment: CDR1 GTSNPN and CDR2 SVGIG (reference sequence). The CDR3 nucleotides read TGTGCCTGGATGGGGAGAGGATCCTACGAGCAGTACTTC. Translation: CAWMGRGSYEQYF.

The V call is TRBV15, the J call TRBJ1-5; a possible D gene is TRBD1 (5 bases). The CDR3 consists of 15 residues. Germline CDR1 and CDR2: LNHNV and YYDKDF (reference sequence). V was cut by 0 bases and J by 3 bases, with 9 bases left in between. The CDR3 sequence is CATSRERTLNQPQHF. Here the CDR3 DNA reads TGTGCCACCAGCAGAGAAAGGACACTCAATCAGCCCCAGCATTTT.

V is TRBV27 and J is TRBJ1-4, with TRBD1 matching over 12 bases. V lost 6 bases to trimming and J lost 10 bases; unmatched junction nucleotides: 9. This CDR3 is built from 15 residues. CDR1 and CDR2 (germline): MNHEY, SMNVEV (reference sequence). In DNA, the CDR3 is TGTGCCAGCAGGGCCTGGGACAGGGGGCGCGGAAAACTGTTTTTT. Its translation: CASRAWDRGRGKLFF.

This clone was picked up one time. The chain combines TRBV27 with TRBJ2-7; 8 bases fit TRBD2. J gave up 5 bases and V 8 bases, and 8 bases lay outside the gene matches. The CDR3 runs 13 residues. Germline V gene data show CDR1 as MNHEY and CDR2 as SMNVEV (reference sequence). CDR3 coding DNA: TGTGCCAGCGGTTCAGCGGGAGAAGACGAGCAGTACTTC. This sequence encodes CASGSAGEDEQYF.

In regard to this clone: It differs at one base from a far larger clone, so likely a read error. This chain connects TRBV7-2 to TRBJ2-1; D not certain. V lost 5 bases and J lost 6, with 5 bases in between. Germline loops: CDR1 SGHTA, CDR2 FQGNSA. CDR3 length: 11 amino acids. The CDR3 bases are TGTGCCAGCAGCCCCGGCAATGAGCAGTTCTTC. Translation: CASSPGNEQFF.

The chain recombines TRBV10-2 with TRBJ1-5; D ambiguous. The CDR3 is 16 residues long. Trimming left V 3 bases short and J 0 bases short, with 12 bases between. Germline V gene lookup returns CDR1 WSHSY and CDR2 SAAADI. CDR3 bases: TGCGCCAGCAGTGAAGGACCCTTCTATAGCAATCAGCCCCAGCATTTT. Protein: CASSEGPFYSNQPQHF.

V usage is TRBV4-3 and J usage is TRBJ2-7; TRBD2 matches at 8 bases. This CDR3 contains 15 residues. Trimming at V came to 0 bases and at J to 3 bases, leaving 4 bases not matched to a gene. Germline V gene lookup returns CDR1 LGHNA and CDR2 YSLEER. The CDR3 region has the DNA TGCGCCAGCAGCCAAGAAGTACTAGCGGACTACGAGCAGTACTTC. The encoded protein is CASSQEVLADYEQYF.

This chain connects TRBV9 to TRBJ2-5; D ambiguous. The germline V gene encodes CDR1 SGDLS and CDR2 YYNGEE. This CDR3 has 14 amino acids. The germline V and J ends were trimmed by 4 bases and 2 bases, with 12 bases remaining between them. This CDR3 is CASSPPGGQETQYF. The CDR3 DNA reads TGTGCCAGCAGCCCCCCCGGCGGACAAGAGACCCAGTACTTC.

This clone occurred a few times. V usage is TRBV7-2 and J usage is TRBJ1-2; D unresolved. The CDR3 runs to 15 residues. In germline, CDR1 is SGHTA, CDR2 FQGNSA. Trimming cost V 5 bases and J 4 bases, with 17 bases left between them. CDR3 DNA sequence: TGTGCCAGCAGCCCTGCGGGAAGAATCGGCTATGGCTACACCTTC. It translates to CASSPAGRIGYGYTF. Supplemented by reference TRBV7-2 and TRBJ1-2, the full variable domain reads GAGVSQSPSNKVTEKGKDVELRCDPISGHTALYWYRQSLGQGLEFLIYFQGNSAPDKSGLPSDRFSAERTGGSVSTLTIQRTQQEDSAVYLCASSPAGRIGYGYTFGSGTRLTVV.